Listed below are T cell receptor beta chains from one sample, sequenced in a study of high-grade serous ovarian cancer treatment subgroups. Method: immunoSEQ multiplex PCR; TCRdb's copy keeps in-frame clones and lacks some. The data show over 15,000 clones, approximately 70% seen once. Specimen: tumor tissue. These receptors were obtained from a human donor with high-grade serous ovarian cancer. CDR3s include the opening cysteine and the closing phenylalanine or tryptophan. D genes are given only for firm matches. Rows may omit the clone size; those that give it use once, few, many or a size class.

TRBJ2-5 | TRBV7-2 | - | - | TGTGCCAGCAGAGGGACGAGCAAAGAGACCCAGTACTTC | CASRGTSKETQYF
TRBJ1-5 | TRBV4-2 | - | - | TGTGCCAGCAGCCACTCAGACGGAAGCAATCAGCCCCAGCATTTT | CASSHSDGSNQPQHF
TRBJ2-3 | TRBV9 | few | TRBD1 | TGTGCCAGCAGCGTTGGACAGGGAGCAAGGATCGGGCAGTATTTT | CASSVGQGARIGQYF
TRBJ2-2 | TRBV4-3 | - | TRBD1 | TGCGCCAGCAGCCAAGAGAGGGGGCGCGGCACCGGGGAGCTGTTTTTT | CASSQERGRGTGELFF
TRBJ2-5 | TRBV11-3 | - | - | TGTGCCAGCAGCCGAGGACCCCTGGAGACCCAGTACTTC | CASSRGPLETQYF
TRBJ2-2 | TRBV19 | - | - | TGTGCCAGTAGTCCAGGGAGGCCCGGGGAGCTGTTTTTT | CASSPGRPGELFF
TRBJ2-7 | TRBV4-3 | - | TRBD1 | TGCGCCAGCAGCTTGGGCCACCGGGACAGCAAATACGAGCAGTACTTC | CASSLGHRDSKYEQYF
TRBJ2-7 | TRBV7-3 | - | - | TGTGCCAGCAGCTTAATCGGTGGACCGAACGAGCAGTACTTC | CASSLIGGPNEQYF
TRBJ1-2 | TRBV28 | - | TRBD1 | TGTGCCAGCAGTCTCCCAGGGGGAGGCGGCTACACCTTC | CASSLPGGGGYTF
TRBJ1-5 | TRBV19 | - | TRBD1 | TGTGCCAGTAGCCAGCAGGGGGCATGGCAGCCCCAGCATTTT | CASSQQGAWQPQHF
TRBJ2-2 | TRBV7-9 | - | - | TGTGCCAGCAGCCCGAGGGAAACCGGGGAGCTGTTTTTT | CASSPRETGELFF
TRBJ1-1 | TRBV18 | once | TRBD1 | TGTGCCAGCTCACCCCCCCCCTGGGACAGGGTTATGAACACTGAAGCTTTCTTT | CASSPPPWDRVMNTEAFF
TRBJ2-6 | TRBV7-3 | - | - | TGTGCCAGCAGCTTATCGCAGTCAACGGTCCTGACTTTC | CASSLSQSTVLTF
TRBJ2-5 | TRBV11-2 | - | - | TGTGCCAGCAGCTCAAGGGCTATCCAAGAGACCCAGTACTTC | CASSSRAIQETQYF
TRBJ2-5 | TRBV7-6 | - | - | TGTGCCAGCGCGAGTTTGGAGACCCAGTACTTC | CASASLETQYF